The 14 T cell receptor beta chains below were found in one sample sequenced in a study of cytomegalovirus exposure and HLA in healthy donors. TCRdb's copy holds only in-frame clones and misses some; the assay was immunoSEQ multiplex PCR. The sample contains over 80,000 clones, 75% to 90% of which appear only once. The specimen was PBMCs. These receptors were taken from a man younger than 35 in good health and CMV-seropositive.

This chain uses TRBV4-1 with TRBJ2-3, with D perhaps matching TRBD2 (6 bases). V dropped 5 bases and J dropped 1 base, with 13 bases sitting between them. Germline V lookup: CDR1 MGHRA, CDR2 YSYEKL. The CDR3 covers 15 residues. CDR3 sequence: CASSTRLVGTDTQYF. CDR3 in DNA: TGCGCCAGCAGCACCCGACTAGTTGGCACAGATACGCAGTATTTT.

This clone was counted between two and nine times. This sequence joins TRBV9 and TRBJ2-2; D not certain. V shed 0 bases and J shed 4 bases, with 19 bases lying between them. The CDR3 has 18 amino acids. The V gene's germline CDR1 is SGDLS and CDR2 YYNGEE. Here the CDR3 DNA reads TGTGCCAGCAGCGTAGGGCTCCTCCTCCCACGTCGCACCGGGGAGCTGTTTTTT. Its protein product is CASSVGLLLPRRTGELFF.

This chain connects TRBV7-9 to TRBJ2-1; 16 bases match TRBD2. Germline assignment: CDR1 SEHNR and CDR2 FQNEAQ (reference sequence). The ends lost 4 bases at V and 0 bases at J; junction bases unmatched: 6. The CDR3 spans 19 residues. The CDR3, as DNA: TGTGCCAGCAGCTCCGGGACTAGCGGGAGGGCCAGCTCCTACAATGAGCAGTTCTTC. Its protein is CASSSGTSGRASSYNEQFF.

The chain has TRBV6-1 and TRBJ2-7, with D uncertain. Germline V gene lookup returns CDR1 MNHNS and CDR2 SASEGT. CDR3 size: 13 residues. Trimming took off 1 base at V and 3 bases at J, with 7 bases between the two ends. CDR3 in amino acids: CASSEGRNYEQYV. The CDR3 bases are TGTGCCAGCAGTGAAGGACGGAACTACGAGCAGTACGTC.

J is TRBJ1-1 and V is TRBV9, with D possibly being TRBD1 (6 bases). The V end lost 1 base, the J end lost 1 base, and 8 bases lay between the germline ends. This CDR3 is 14 amino acids long. CDR1 and CDR2 (germline): SGDLS, YYNGEE. CDR3 in DNA: TGTGCCAGCAGCGTACTGACAGGGAACACTGAAGCTTTCTTT. Its protein is CASSVLTGNTEAFF.

The gene calls are TRBV28 and TRBJ2-3, with D tentatively TRBD1 (6 bases). Germline lookup yields CDR1 MDHEN and CDR2 SYDVKM. Trimming stripped 4 bases from V and 0 bases from J, with 26 bases between. The CDR3 extends over 20 amino acids. CDR3 in DNA: TGTGCCAGCAGTTCTTGGGGACCAACGGGACACGGCGCTAGCACAGATACGCAGTATTTT. This codes for CASSSWGPTGHGASTDTQYF.

The chain employs TRBV5-6 and TRBJ2-7; a possible D gene is TRBD1 (5 bases). The germline V gene has CDR1 SGHDT and CDR2 YYEEEE. Trimming took 0 bases from V and 2 from J, leaving 15 bases between them. CDR3 length: 16 residues. The CDR3 loop reads CASSLVRESWPYEQYF. DNA for the CDR3: TGTGCCAGCAGCTTGGTCAGGGAAAGCTGGCCCTACGAGCAGTACTTC. Filled out from reference TRBV5-6 and TRBJ2-7, the complete variable domain reads DAGVTQSPTHLIKTRGQQVTLRCSPKSGHDTVSWYQQALGQGPQFIFQYYEEEERQRGNFPDRFSGHQFPNYSSELNVNALLLGDSALYLCASSLVRESWPYEQYFGPGTRLTVT.

V is TRBV6-5 and J is TRBJ2-5; 7 positions agree with TRBD2. The CDR3 loop spans 15 amino acids. The germline CDR1 and CDR2 sequences are MNHEY and SVGAGI. Germline trimming cut 4 bases from V and 1 base from J; bases unmatched to any gene: 6. This CDR3 reads CASSLSGTVQETQYF. In DNA form, the CDR3 reads TGTGCCAGCAGTTTAAGCGGGACGGTCCAAGAGACCCAGTACTTC.

This clone appeared a single time. J is TRBJ2-1 and V is TRBV29-1; 10 positions agree with TRBD2. The CDR3 runs 14 residues. V lost 6 bases, J lost 2 bases, and 4 bases stayed unmatched. Per germline, CDR1 SQVTM and CDR2 ANQGSEA. CDR3 sequence (DNA): TGCAGCGTCCGGACTAGCGGAACCTACAATGAGCAGTTCTTC. Its protein product is CSVRTSGTYNEQFF.

CDR3 sequence: CASSSRTSGNTYNEQFF. In nucleotides, the CDR3 is TGTGCCAGCAGCTCCAGGACTAGCGGGAACACCTACAATGAGCAGTTCTTC. The gene calls are TRBV5-4 and TRBJ2-1; 12 bases match TRBD2. The germline V gene encodes CDR1 SGHNT and CDR2 YYREEE (reference sequence). V dropped 3 bases and J dropped 2; count of bases not matched to a gene: 6. The CDR3 consists of 17 residues.

This chain connects TRBV4-2 to TRBJ2-3; 7 positions agree with TRBD2. The CDR3 sequence is 16 residues long. Germline CDR1 LGHNA, CDR2 YNFKEQ. V dropped 1 base and J dropped 2; count of bases not matched to a gene: 6. The CDR3 coding sequence is TGTGCCAGCAGCCAAGGGGACTACCGATCCACAGATACGCAGTATTTT. It translates to CASSQGDYRSTDTQYF.

To note about this clone: Other DNA sequences within the sample encode an identical CDR3. The chain combines TRBV27 with TRBJ2-7, with D tentatively TRBD1 (6 bases). Germline loops: CDR1 MNHEY, CDR2 SMNVEV (reference sequence). The ends were cut back, 2 bases at V and 2 bases at J, with 10 bases in the middle. This CDR3 is built from 14 residues. The CDR3 DNA is TGTGCCAGCAGTTTAAGGGGACAAGCCTACGAGCAGTACTTC. Its protein is CASSLRGQAYEQYF.

V gene TRBV7-6 combines with J gene TRBJ2-1, with D maybe TRBD1 (5 bases). The CDR3 is 15 residues long. The germline V and J ends were trimmed by 1 base and 5 bases, with 12 bases remaining between them. CDR1 is SGHVS and CDR2 is FNYEAQ in the germline V gene. This chain's CDR3 is CASSLGQGGNNEQFF. The CDR3 DNA is TGTGCCAGCAGCTTAGGTCAGGGTGGGAACAATGAGCAGTTCTTC. Full variable domain (missing parts from reference TRBV7-6 and TRBJ2-1): GAGVSQSPRYKVTKRGQDVALRCDPISGHVSLYWYRQALGQGPEFLTYFNYEAQQDKSGLPNDRFSAERPEGSISTLTIQRTEQRDSAMYRCASSLGQGGNNEQFFGPGTRLTVL.

J is TRBJ1-5 and V is TRBV25-1; TRBD1 matches 10 bases. This CDR3 spans 17 amino acids. V shed 7 bases, J shed 4 bases, and the junction held 13 bases outside the gene matches. CDR1 is MGHDK, CDR2 SYGVNS, per germline. Here the CDR3 reads CASTSPRDRGLNQPQHF. As DNA, the CDR3 is TGTGCCAGCACCTCACCCCGGGACAGGGGATTGAATCAGCCCCAGCATTTT. The variable domain in full, with the rest retrieved from reference TRBV25-1 and TRBJ1-5, is EADIYQTPRYLVIGTGKKITLECSQTMGHDKMYWYQQDPGMELHLIHYSYGVNSTEKGDLSSESTVSRIRTEHFPLTLESARPSHTSQYLCASTSPRDRGLNQPQHFGDGTRLSIL.